This T cell receptor (beta chain) was recorded in a study of control samples from healthy donors and cancer patients. V gave up 2 bases and J gave up 8 bases, with 18 bases separating them. Germline lookup yields CDR1 SGHTA and CDR2 FQGTGA. CDR3 length: 15 residues. The assay was immunoSEQ multiplex PCR, and TCRdb's table has in-frame clones only and misses some. The sample lists some 120,000 clones, more than 80% occurring once. This clonotype was sampled from a man aged 18 to 29 in good health. The chain recombines TRBV7-3 with TRBJ1-1; weak D call: TRBD1 (6 bases). The sequenced sample consisted of blood. CDR3 sequence (DNA): TGTGCCAGCAGCTTACAGGGACAAGGGCTAGAGGAAGCTTTCTTT. Translation gives CASSLQGQGLEEAFF.